This record concerns one TCR beta chain sequence. As yet, its antigen is unknown. For every subset, genomic DNA was evenly distributed across several immunoSEQ plates. Some clones are missing from TCRdb's copy, which holds only in-frame ones; the method was immunoSEQ multiplex PCR. The sample shows roughly 2.5 million clones, around 90% of them seen only once. This record comes from a study of shared clonotypes between healthy human individuals. Study background: A donor's plate count was three for CD4 naive and three for CD4 memory; CD8 naive had two and CD8 memory one.

From germline, CDR1 is GTSNPN and CDR2 SVGIG (reference sequence). V shed 4 bases and J 7 bases; nucleotides not matched to a gene: 9. This CDR3 has 13 residues. Findings and caveats of the study: Compared with memory subsets, naive subsets generally had larger estimated richness.

The material sequenced was naive CD4+ T cells sorted from blood. Subset defined: CD45RA+ positively selected. The chain carries TRBV30 and TRBJ1-2, with 7 bases fitting TRBD1. This TCR came from a man between 18 and 29 years old in good health. CDR3: CAWTTLTGPGYTF. Here the CDR3 DNA reads TGTGCCTGGACCACCCTGACAGGGCCTGGCTACACCTTC.